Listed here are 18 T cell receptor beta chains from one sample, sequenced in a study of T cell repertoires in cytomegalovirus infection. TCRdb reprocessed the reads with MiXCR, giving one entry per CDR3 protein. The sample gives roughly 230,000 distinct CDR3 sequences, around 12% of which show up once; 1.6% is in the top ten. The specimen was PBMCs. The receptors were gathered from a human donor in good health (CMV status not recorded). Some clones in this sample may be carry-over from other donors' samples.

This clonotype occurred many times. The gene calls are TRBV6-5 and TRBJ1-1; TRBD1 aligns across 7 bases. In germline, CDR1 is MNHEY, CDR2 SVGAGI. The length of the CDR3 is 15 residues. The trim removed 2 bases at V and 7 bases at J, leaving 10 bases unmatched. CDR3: CASSYNTDQGDEAFF. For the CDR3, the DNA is TGTGCCAGCAGTTACAACACCGATCAGGGGGATGAAGCTTTCTTT.

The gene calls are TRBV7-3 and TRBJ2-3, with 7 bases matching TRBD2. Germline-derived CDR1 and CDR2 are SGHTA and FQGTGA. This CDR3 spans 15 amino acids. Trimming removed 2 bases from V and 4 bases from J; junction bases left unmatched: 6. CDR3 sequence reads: CASSLRLGGADTQYF. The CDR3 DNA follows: TGTGCCAGCAGCTTACGGTTGGGGGGGGCAGATACGCAGTATTTT. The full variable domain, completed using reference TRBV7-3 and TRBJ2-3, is GAGVSQTPSNKVTEKGKYVELRCDPISGHTALYWYRQSLGQGPEFLIYFQGTGAADDSGLPNDRFFAVRPEGSVSTLKIQRTERGDSAVYLCASSLRLGGADTQYFGPGTRLTVL.

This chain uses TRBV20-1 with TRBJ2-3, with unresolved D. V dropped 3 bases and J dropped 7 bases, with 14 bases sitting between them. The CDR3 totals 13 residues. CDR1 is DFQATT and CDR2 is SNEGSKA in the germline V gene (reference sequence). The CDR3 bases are TGCAGTGCTAGTGGGCTTACGGCAAATACGCAGTATTTT. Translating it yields CSASGLTANTQYF.

CDR3 in DNA: TGTGCCAGCAGCTTATTCGGAGGGGGCCCGAACACTGAAGCTTTCTTT. Protein sequence: CASSLFGGGPNTEAFF. V is TRBV14 and J is TRBJ1-1; 7 bases are a match to TRBD1. In germline, CDR1 is SGHDN, CDR2 FVKESK. The CDR3 has 16 residues. Losses at the gene ends were 5 bases for V and 1 base for J; bases not matched to a gene: 10.

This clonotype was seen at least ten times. CDR3 amino acids: CASSLAFRQSNYGYTF. DNA of the CDR3: TGTGCCAGCAGCTTAGCGTTCCGTCAATCTAACTATGGCTACACCTTC. V is TRBV7-2 and J is TRBJ1-2, with D unresolved. V dropped 0 bases and J dropped 0 bases, with 11 bases sitting between them. The CDR3 consists of 16 residues. Germline CDR1 is SGHTA and CDR2 is FQGNSA.

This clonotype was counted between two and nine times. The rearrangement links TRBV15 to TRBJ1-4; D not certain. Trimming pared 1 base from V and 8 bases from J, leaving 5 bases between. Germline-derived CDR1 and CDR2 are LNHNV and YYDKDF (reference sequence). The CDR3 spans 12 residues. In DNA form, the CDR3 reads TGTGCCACCAGCAGAGCTAGGGAAAAACTGTTTTTT. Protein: CATSRAREKLFF.

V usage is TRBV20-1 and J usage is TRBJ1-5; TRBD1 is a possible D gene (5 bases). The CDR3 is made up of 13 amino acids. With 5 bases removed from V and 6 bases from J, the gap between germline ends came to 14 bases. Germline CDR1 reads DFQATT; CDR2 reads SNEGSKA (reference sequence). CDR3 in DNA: TGCAGTGCTTCCGGGACGGTTGGTCAGCCCCAGCATTTT. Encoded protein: CSASGTVGQPQHF.

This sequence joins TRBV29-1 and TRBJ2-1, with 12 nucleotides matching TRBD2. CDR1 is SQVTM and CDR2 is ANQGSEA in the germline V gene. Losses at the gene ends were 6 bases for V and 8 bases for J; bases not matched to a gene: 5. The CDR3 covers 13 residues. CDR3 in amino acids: CSVTSGGKYEQFF. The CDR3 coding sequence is TGCAGCGTGACTAGCGGGGGTAAATATGAGCAGTTCTTC.

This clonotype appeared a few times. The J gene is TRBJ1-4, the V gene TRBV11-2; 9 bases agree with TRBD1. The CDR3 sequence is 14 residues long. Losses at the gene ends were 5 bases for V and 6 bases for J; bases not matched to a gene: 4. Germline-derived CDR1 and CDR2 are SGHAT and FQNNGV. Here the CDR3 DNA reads TGTGCCAGCAGCCCAGGACAGGGGTATGAAAAACTGTTTTTT. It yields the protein CASSPGQGYEKLFF.

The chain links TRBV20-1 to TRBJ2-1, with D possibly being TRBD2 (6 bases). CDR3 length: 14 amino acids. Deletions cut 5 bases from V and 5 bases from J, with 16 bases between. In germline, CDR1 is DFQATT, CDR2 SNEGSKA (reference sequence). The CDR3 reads CSAWGGTIHNEQFF. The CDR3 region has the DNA TGCAGTGCTTGGGGCGGGACCATCCACAATGAGCAGTTCTTC.

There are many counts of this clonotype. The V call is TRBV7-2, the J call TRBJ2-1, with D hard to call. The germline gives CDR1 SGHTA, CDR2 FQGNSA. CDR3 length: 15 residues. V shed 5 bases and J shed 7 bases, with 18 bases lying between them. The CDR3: CASSRVVGNGNEQFF. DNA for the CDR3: TGTGCCAGCAGCCGGGTGGTGGGGAACGGAAATGAGCAGTTCTTC. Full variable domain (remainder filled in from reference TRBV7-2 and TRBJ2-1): GAGVSQSPSNKVTEKGKDVELRCDPISGHTALYWYRQSLGQGLEFLIYFQGNSAPDKSGLPSDRFSAERTGGSVSTLTIQRTQQEDSAVYLCASSRVVGNGNEQFFGPGTRLTVL.

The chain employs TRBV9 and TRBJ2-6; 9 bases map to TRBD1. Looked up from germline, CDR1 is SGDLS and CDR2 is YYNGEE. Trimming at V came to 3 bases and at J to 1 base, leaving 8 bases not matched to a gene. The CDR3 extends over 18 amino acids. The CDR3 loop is CASSAFPGTGSGANVLTF. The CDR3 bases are TGTGCCAGCAGCGCGTTTCCTGGGACAGGGTCTGGGGCCAACGTCCTGACTTTC.

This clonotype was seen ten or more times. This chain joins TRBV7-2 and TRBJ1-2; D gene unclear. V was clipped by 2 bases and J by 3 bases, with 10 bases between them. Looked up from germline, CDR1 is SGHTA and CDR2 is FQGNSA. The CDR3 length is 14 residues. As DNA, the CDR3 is TGTGCCAGCAGCTTACCGGGAAAGTACTATGGCTACACCTTC. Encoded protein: CASSLPGKYYGYTF.

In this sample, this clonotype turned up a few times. This CDR3 is CSARTGTPRRADTQYF. DNA of the CDR3: TGCAGTGCTAGGACAGGGACCCCAAGACGAGCGGATACGCAGTATTTT. This chain connects TRBV20-1 to TRBJ2-3; the match to TRBD1 covers 7 bases. CDR3 size: 16 residues. Germline trimming cut 3 bases from V and 6 bases from J; bases unmatched to any gene: 15. CDR1 is DFQATT, CDR2 SNEGSKA, per germline (reference sequence).

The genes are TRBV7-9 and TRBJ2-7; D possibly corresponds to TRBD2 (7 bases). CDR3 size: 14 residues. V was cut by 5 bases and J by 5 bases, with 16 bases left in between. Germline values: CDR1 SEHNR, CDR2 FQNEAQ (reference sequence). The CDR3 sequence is CASSEGGGTHEQYF. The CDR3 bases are TGTGCCAGCAGCGAAGGGGGGGGTACCCACGAGCAGTACTTC.

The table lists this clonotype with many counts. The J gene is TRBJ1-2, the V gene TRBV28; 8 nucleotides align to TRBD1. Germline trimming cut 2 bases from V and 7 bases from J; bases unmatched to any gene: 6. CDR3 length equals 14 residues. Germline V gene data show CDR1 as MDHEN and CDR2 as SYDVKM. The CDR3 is CASSLPGTGLGYTF. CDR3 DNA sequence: TGTGCCAGCAGTTTACCGGGGACAGGCCTTGGCTACACCTTC.

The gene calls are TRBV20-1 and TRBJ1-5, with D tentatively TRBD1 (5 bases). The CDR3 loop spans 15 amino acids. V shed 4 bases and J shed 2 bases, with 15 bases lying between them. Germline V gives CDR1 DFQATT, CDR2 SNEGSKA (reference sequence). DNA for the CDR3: TGCAGTGCTACTGGGGACTCTTATGGCAATCAGCCCCAGCATTTT. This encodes CSATGDSYGNQPQHF.

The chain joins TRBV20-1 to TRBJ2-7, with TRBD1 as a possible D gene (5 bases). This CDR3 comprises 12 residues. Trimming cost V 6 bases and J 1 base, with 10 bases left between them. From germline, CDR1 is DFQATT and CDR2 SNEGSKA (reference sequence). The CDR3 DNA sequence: TGCAGTGCCCTAGACAGATCCTACGAGCAGTACTTC. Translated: CSALDRSYEQYF.